The 10 T cell receptor beta chains below all came from one sample that was sequenced in a study of TIL therapy for anti-PD-1-resistant metastatic lung cancer. Time point defined: pre-treatment sample, taken before nivolumab and TIL therapy. The immunoSEQ assay was v3. Profiling relied on immunoSEQ multiplex PCR, and the TCRdb table lists in-frame clones only, not all of them. The sample includes about 60,000 clones, 87% of them seen just once. The source was blood, collected at baseline. These receptors came from a person aged 25 to 85 with non-small cell lung cancer.

This chain joins TRBV9 and TRBJ2-1; the D is unclear. In germline, CDR1 is SGDLS, CDR2 YYNGEE. Trimming pared 0 bases from V and 9 bases from J, leaving 7 bases between. The CDR3 has 12 residues. The CDR3 coding sequence is TGTGCCAGCAGCGTAGTTAGTGGTGAGCAGTTCTTC. This translates into CASSVVSGEQFF.

V usage is TRBV27 and J usage is TRBJ2-1, with 11 nucleotides matching TRBD2. V lost 6 bases, J lost 2 bases, and 3 bases stayed unmatched. This CDR3 has 15 residues. Germline lookup yields CDR1 MNHEY and CDR2 SMNVEV (reference sequence). CDR3 sequence reads: CASRVAGGAYNEQFF. In DNA form, the CDR3 reads TGTGCCAGCAGAGTAGCGGGAGGGGCCTACAATGAGCAGTTCTTC.

V usage is TRBV29-1 and J usage is TRBJ1-1; D not certain. Germline V gives CDR1 SQVTM, CDR2 ANQGSEA. The CDR3 covers 11 residues. Trimming pared 5 bases from V and 6 bases from J, leaving 10 bases between. In nucleotides, the CDR3 is TGCAGCGTTAGGCAGGTTTCTGAAGCTTTCTTT. It codes for CSVRQVSEAFF.

A single count supports this clone. V and J are TRBV2 and TRBJ2-5; D gene unclear. Trimming removed 3 bases at V and 6 bases at J, with 8 bases between. The V gene's germline CDR1 is SNHLY and CDR2 FYNNEI. CDR3 length equals 12 residues. CDR3 bases: TGTGCCAGCAGTGAGGTTTTGAAGACCCAGTACTTC. As protein: CASSEVLKTQYF.

The gene calls are TRBV27 and TRBJ2-7; TRBD1 matches 9 bases. The CDR3 has 13 amino acids. The V gene end was trimmed by 6 bases and the J gene end by 4 bases; junction bases not matched to a gene: 4. Germline V gene sequence: CDR1 MNHEY, CDR2 SMNVEV (reference sequence). The CDR3 reads CASRDRGPYEQYF. The CDR3 DNA is TGTGCCAGCAGGGACAGGGGACCTTACGAGCAGTACTTC.

V usage is TRBV24-1 and J usage is TRBJ2-3, with no clear D. This CDR3 has 15 residues. Trimming removed 5 bases from V and 1 base from J, with 12 bases in between. Germline lookup yields CDR1 KGHDR and CDR2 SFDVKD. The CDR3 nucleotides are TGTGCCACCAGTGTTGCAGAACGGGGCACAGATACGCAGTATTTT. Protein: CATSVAERGTDTQYF.

The chain recombines TRBV30 with TRBJ2-1, with D maybe TRBD1 (5 bases). This CDR3 comprises 15 residues. Germline CDR1 and CDR2: GTSNPN and SVGIG (reference sequence). Trimming stripped 1 base from V and 6 bases from J, with 16 bases between. As DNA, the CDR3 is TGTGCCTGGAGTGCCCCGGACAAGCTATTCAATGAGCAGTTCTTC. Encoded protein: CAWSAPDKLFNEQFF.

This chain joins TRBV27 and TRBJ2-7, with no clear D. In germline, CDR1 is MNHEY, CDR2 SMNVEV (reference sequence). The CDR3 loop spans 15 amino acids. Trimming stripped 4 bases from V and 0 bases from J, with 13 bases between. Here the CDR3 DNA reads TGTGCCAGCAGTTCTCTCAGGCTGGCCTCCTACGAGCAGTACTTC. Its protein product is CASSSLRLASYEQYF.

The chain recombines TRBV3-1 (or the pseudogene TRBV3-2) with TRBJ1-2; 7 positions match TRBD1. This CDR3 is built from 19 residues. Germline V gene sequence: CDR1 LGHDT, CDR2 YNNKEL (reference sequence). V shed 3 bases, J shed 4 bases, and the junction held 20 bases outside the gene matches. The CDR3 loop reads CASSQQTLQRPWTGYGYTF. CDR3 DNA: TGTGCCAGCAGCCAGCAAACACTACAAAGGCCCTGGACAGGCTATGGCTACACCTTC.

In its sample, this clone was seen once. The chain links TRBV2 to TRBJ2-2; D uncertain. This CDR3 spans 15 amino acids. Germline V gives CDR1 SNHLY, CDR2 FYNNEI. V was pared by 2 bases and J by 10 bases, with 17 bases between. The CDR3 region is CASSEWLSELEELFF. CDR3 nucleotide sequence: TGTGCCAGCAGTGAATGGCTCAGCGAATTAGAGGAGCTGTTTTTT.